The following is a T cell receptor beta chain sequence with its context. The source of the sample is a study of T cell changes during pregnancy in multiple sclerosis. Germline CDR1 reads LGHNA; CDR2 reads YNFKEQ. J was trimmed by 7 bases and V by 0 bases; bases with no gene match: 8. This CDR3 spans 16 amino acids. Profiled with immunoSEQ multiplex PCR; TCRdb holds only in-frame clones, not every one. This table has fewer than 50,000 clones, about 90% appearing once. The chain joins TRBV4-2 to TRBJ2-2, with 7 positions matching TRBD2. This specimen was CD8+ T cells from peripheral blood mononuclear cells, taken after pregnancy. This TCR derives from a female donor with multiple sclerosis, enrolled in a pregnancy study. The CDR3: CASSQDLGREGGELFF. The CDR3 nucleotides are TGTGCCAGCAGCCAAGATCTCGGCAGGGAGGGCGGGGAGCTGTTTTTT.